Below, 30 T cell receptor beta chains from the same sample are listed, as sequenced in a study of immune heterogeneity within non-small cell lung tumors. Bulk tumor genomic DNA was the template, and each sample received roughly 600 ng. Biopsies, several per primary tumor and spaced far apart, were collected during surgery. Those enrolled were patients newly diagnosed with untreated non-small cell lung cancer and undergoing curative surgery. CDR3 of TCR beta was amplified by multiplex PCR that used 32 V and 13 J primers. TCRdb reanalysed the multiplex PCR reads using MiXCR and keeps one entry per CDR3 protein. The profile shows some 6,000 distinct CDR3 sequences, 15% to 20% of them singletons. Sequenced input: lung tumor tissue. The receptor source for this set is a man aged 40-49 years with non-small cell lung cancer.

Notes on this clonotype: It may be a read error: a sequence one base away is much more abundant. The CDR3 coding sequence is TGTGCCAGCAGGGATAGCACTGAATCTTTCTTT. Amino acids: CASRDSTESFF. This chain uses TRBV6-1 with TRBJ1-1; no reliable D call. Per the germline V gene, CDR1 is MNHNS and CDR2 is SASEGT. The CDR3 runs to 11 residues.

By frequency in the sample, this clonotype is medium-sized. This sequence joins TRBV2 and TRBJ2-7; perhaps TRBD1 as D (5 bases). The CDR3 is made up of 13 amino acids. Germline CDR1 and CDR2: SNHLY and FYNNEI. Trimming removed 6 bases from V and 2 bases from J, with 11 bases in between. Written as DNA, the CDR3 is TGTGCCAGCAGCATAACAGGTGCCTACGAGCAGTACTTC. It translates to CASSITGAYEQYF.

This clonotype was observed once. Possible read error: a much larger clone is one base away. The genes are TRBV28 and TRBJ2-1, with D possibly called TRBD1 or TRBD2 (5 bases each). The CDR3 has 14 residues. Germline V CDR1 and CDR2: MDHEN, SYDVKM. This CDR3 reads CVSSAGTAYNEQFF. The CDR3 nucleotides read TGTGTCAGCAGTGCCGGGACGGCCTACAATGAGCAGTTCTTC.

This clonotype was counted at least ten times. This chain joins TRBV10-2 and TRBJ2-3, with 8 bases lining up with TRBD2. V lost 6 bases, J lost 6 bases, and 8 bases stayed unmatched. This CDR3 is 14 amino acids long. Germline values: CDR1 WSHSY, CDR2 SAAADI. CDR3 region: CASSSGGGADTQYF. In nucleotides, the CDR3 is TGCGCCAGCAGCAGCGGGGGTGGGGCGGATACGCAGTATTTT.

About this clonotype: A much larger clone sits a single nucleotide away, making a read error possible. The rearrangement uses TRBV6-2 or TRBV6-3 and TRBJ2-3; 14 positions match TRBD2. V trimming: 5 bases; J trimming: 6 bases; junction bases outside the gene matches: 16. This CDR3 is built from 19 residues. CDR1 is MNHEY, CDR2 SVGEGT, per germline. The CDR3 loop reads CASSHTGTSGSESVDTQYF. In DNA form, the CDR3 reads TGTGCCAGCAGTCACACCGGGACTAGCGGGAGTGAGTCCGTTGATACGCAGTATTTT.

This clonotype was seen many times. For the CDR3, the DNA is TGTGCCAGCAGTGAGGCGGAGACCGGGGAGCTGTTTTTT. Encoded protein: CASSEAETGELFF. The J gene is TRBJ2-2, the V gene TRBV6-4; no firm D call. Germline-derived CDR1 and CDR2 are MRHNA and SNTAGT. V was cut by 3 bases and J by 5 bases, with 7 bases left in between. There are 13 residues in the CDR3.

By share of the sample, this clonotype is medium-sized (0.01 to 0.1%). The V gene is TRBV24-1, the J gene TRBJ2-3; 8 bases are shared with TRBD2. This CDR3 is built from 16 residues. Losses at the gene ends were 1 base for V and 6 bases for J; bases not matched to a gene: 8. Germline V gene data show CDR1 as KGHDR and CDR2 as SFDVKD. CDR3: CATSDLVPGGMDTQYF. CDR3 nucleotide sequence: TGTGCCACCAGTGATTTAGTTCCGGGAGGGATGGATACGCAGTATTTT.

On this clonotype: This sequence may be a read error, since a much larger clone differs from it by one base. The chain couples TRBV11-2 to TRBJ2-5; 14 bases map to TRBD2. The CDR3 consists of 14 residues. Germline V lookup: CDR1 SGHAT, CDR2 FQNNGV. V shed 7 bases, J shed 7 bases, and the junction held 5 bases outside the gene matches. The CDR3 here is CASKTSGGDGTQYF. As DNA, the CDR3 is TGTGCCAGCAAGACTAGCGGGGGGGATGGGACCCAGTACTTC.

In its sample, this clonotype is medium-sized. The V and J genes are TRBV4-2 and TRBJ1-2; D might be TRBD1 (5 bases). From germline, CDR1 is LGHNA and CDR2 YNFKEQ. V dropped 0 bases and J dropped 3 bases, with 8 bases sitting between them. The CDR3 extends over 14 amino acids. CDR3: CASSQEGTYYGYTF. CDR3 bases: TGTGCCAGCAGCCAAGAAGGGACCTACTATGGCTACACCTTC.

The chain couples TRBV6-2 or TRBV6-3 to TRBJ2-1; TRBD2 agrees at 7 bases. V lost 4 bases, J lost 11 bases, and 2 bases stayed unmatched. Germline lookup yields CDR1 MNHEY and CDR2 SVGEGT. The CDR3 is made up of 11 amino acids. CDR3 sequence reads: CASSFSGQQFF. CDR3 sequence (DNA): TGTGCCAGCAGTTTTAGCGGGCAGCAGTTCTTC.

In regard to this clonotype: Possible read error: a much larger clone is one base away. The gene calls are TRBV4-1 and TRBJ2-1, with TRBD2 identical over 9 bases. The CDR3 is 16 residues long. Germline V gene data show CDR1 as MGHRA and CDR2 as YSYEKL. The CDR3 DNA follows: TGCGCCAACAGCCTCCTAGCGGGACCCCCCTACAATGAGCAGTTCTTC. It codes for CANSLLAGPPYNEQFF.

Points on this clonotype: A much larger clone lies one base from this, so it may be a read error. This chain links TRBV9 with TRBJ2-3; TRBD2 agrees at 9 bases. This CDR3 is built from 16 residues. Germline CDR1 and CDR2: SGDLS and YYNGEE. The CDR3 sequence: CASSPRPAGGGDRQYF. CDR3 nucleotide sequence: TGTGCCAGCAGCCCTAGGCCAGCGGGAGGTGGAGATAGGCAGTATTTT.

Ten or more counts support this clonotype. The V and J genes are TRBV27 and TRBJ2-5; 10 positions match TRBD1. CDR1 and CDR2 (germline): MNHEY, SMNVEV (reference sequence). Losses at the gene ends were 4 bases for V and 4 bases for J; bases not matched to a gene: 9. This CDR3 region has 16 residues. In DNA, the CDR3 is TGTGCCAGCAGTTCCCCTTCGACAGGGGGCGCAGAGACCCAGTACTTC. Amino acids: CASSSPSTGGAETQYF.

This clonotype is medium-sized within its sample. This chain uses TRBV5-1 with TRBJ2-5, with D uncertain. The germline V gene encodes CDR1 SGHRS and CDR2 YFSETQ. Deletions cut 5 bases from V and 2 bases from J, with 10 bases between. The CDR3 covers 13 residues. CDR3 protein: CASRAGSQETQYF. For the CDR3, the DNA is TGCGCCAGCAGGGCCGGGTCGCAAGAGACCCAGTACTTC. The full variable domain, in which reference TRBV5-1 and TRBJ2-5 provide the parts outside the CDR3, is KAGVTQTPRYLIKTRGQQVTLSCSPISGHRSVSWYQQTPGQGLQFLFEYFSETQRNKGNFPGRFSGRQFSNSRSEMNVSTLELGDSALYLCASRAGSQETQYFGPGTRLLVL.

Relative to its sample, this clonotype is medium-sized. The V gene is TRBV6-1, the J gene TRBJ2-7, with TRBD2 as a possible D gene (5 bases). The V and J ends lost 0 bases and 10 bases respectively, with 10 bases between them. Germline assignment: CDR1 MNHNS and CDR2 SASEGT. The CDR3 is 12 amino acids. CDR3 loop: CASSEAGGPQYF. The CDR3 DNA follows: TGTGCCAGCAGTGAAGCTGGAGGCCCTCAGTACTTC.

This clonotype is medium-sized in the sample. This chain uses TRBV12-3 or TRBV12-4 with TRBJ2-4; no definite D call. The CDR3 contains 17 residues. V lost 5 bases, J lost 0 bases, and 17 bases lay in between. DNA of the CDR3: TGTGCCAGCAGTCAACCCTCGGCCGGCCTAGCCAAAAACATTCAGTACTTC. Translated: CASSQPSAGLAKNIQYF.

This clonotype counts as medium-sized. The J gene is TRBJ2-6, the V gene TRBV18; D is perhaps TRBD2 (5 bases). The CDR3 spans 15 residues. Trimming took off 2 bases at V and 3 bases at J, with 8 bases between the two ends. Germline CDR1 is KGHSH and CDR2 is LQKENI. The CDR3 DNA sequence: TGTGCCAGCTCACCAGAGGGCGGTGGGGCCAACGTCCTGACTTTC. Translating gives CASSPEGGGANVLTF.

As concerns this clonotype: This may be a read error: a much more frequent sequence differs by one nucleotide. The chain is built from TRBV11-3 and TRBJ2-1, with 10 bases aligning to TRBD2. Unmatched junction bases numbered 16, after V lost 3 bases and J lost 14 bases. Germline lookup yields CDR1 SGHNT and CDR2 YENEEA. This CDR3 contains 16 residues. CDR3 in amino acids: CASSLTGGLAGDEKFF. The CDR3 nucleotides read TGTGCCAGCAGCTTGACGGGGGGGCTAGCGGGAGACGAGAAGTTCTTC. Drawing the rest from reference TRBV11-3 and TRBJ2-1, the complete variable domain is EAGVVQSPRYKIIEKKQPVAFWCNPISGHNTLYWYLQNLGQGPELLIRYENEEAVDDSQLPKDRFSAERLKGVDSTLKIQPAELGDSAVYLCASSLTGGLAGDEKFFGPGTRLTVL.

This clonotype rates as medium-sized. The chain carries TRBV6-1 and TRBJ1-1; 9 nucleotides align to TRBD1. Germline trimming cut 5 bases from V and 1 base from J; bases unmatched to any gene: 5. This CDR3 comprises 15 residues. CDR1 MNHNS and CDR2 SASEGT come from the germline V gene. The DNA of the CDR3 is TGTGCCAGCAGTCCCACGGGACAGGGGAACACTGAAGCTTTCTTT. Encoded protein: CASSPTGQGNTEAFF.

In its sample, this clonotype is medium-sized. The rearrangement uses TRBV5-8 and TRBJ2-7, with D perhaps TRBD2 (5 bases). Between the trimmed V and J ends, which lost 4 bases and 0 bases, there was a span of 26 bases. CDR3 length equals 19 residues. Germline values: CDR1 SGHTS, CDR2 YDEGEE. For the CDR3, the DNA is TGTGCCAGCAGCCAGGACTCCCTGTGGCAGGCCGTTAGCTCCTACGAGCAGTACTTC. Its protein is CASSQDSLWQAVSSYEQYF.

By sample fraction, this clonotype is medium-sized. The genes are TRBV19 and TRBJ1-5; D unclear. Germline V gene lookup returns CDR1 LNHDA and CDR2 SQIVND (reference sequence). The ends were cut back, 6 bases at V and 6 bases at J, with 12 bases in the middle. The CDR3 covers 13 residues. The CDR3 loop is CASSPQVPQPQHF. The CDR3 nucleotides read TGTGCCAGTAGCCCGCAGGTCCCTCAGCCCCAGCATTTT.

Judged by abundance, this clonotype is medium-sized. The chain recombines TRBV29-1 with TRBJ2-1; 8 nucleotides align to TRBD1. J was trimmed by 7 bases and V by 7 bases; bases with no gene match: 15. The CDR3 consists of 15 residues. CDR1 and CDR2 from the germline V gene are SQVTM and ANQGSEA. The CDR3 region has the DNA TGCAGCGGAGGACAGGGCCGGGACCTAAAAAATGAGCAGTTCTTC. Translating it yields CSGGQGRDLKNEQFF.

This clonotype was counted at least ten times. The chain uses TRBV20-1 and TRBJ1-6; D call uncertain. V lost 3 bases, J lost 5 bases, and 8 bases lay in between. The germline gives CDR1 DFQATT, CDR2 SNEGSKA (reference sequence). This CDR3 region has 13 residues. CDR3 in DNA: TGCAGTGCTAGGGAGGGTAATAATTCACCCCTCCACTTT. This gives the protein CSAREGNNSPLHF.

This rearrangement joins TRBV6-4 to TRBJ2-1, with TRBD1 identical over 9 bases. The germline V gene has CDR1 MRHNA and CDR2 SNTAGT. The CDR3 runs 14 residues. Trimming removed 8 bases from V and 6 bases from J; junction bases left unmatched: 8. CDR3 nucleotides: TGTGCCAGCGGAAGGGACAGGGACATCAATGAGCAGTTCTTC. Translation: CASGRDRDINEQFF.

By share of the sample, this clonotype is medium-sized. The V call is TRBV5-4, the J call TRBJ2-6; D is ambiguous. Germline lookup yields CDR1 SGHNT and CDR2 YYREEE (reference sequence). The CDR3 is 13 residues long. V shed 10 bases and J shed 0 bases, with 8 bases lying between them. The CDR3 bases are TGTGCCTCCGAAGTCTCTGGGGCCAACGTCCTGACTTTC. Its translation: CASEVSGANVLTF. The full variable domain, its missing parts supplied by reference TRBV5-4 and TRBJ2-6, is ETGVTQSPTHLIKTRGQQVTLRCSSQSGHNTVSWYQQALGQGPQFIFQYYREEENGRGNFPPRFSGLQFPNYSSELNVNALELDDSALYLCASEVSGANVLTFGAGSRLTVL.

This clonotype qualifies as medium-sized. The chain joins TRBV6-1 to TRBJ2-1; perhaps D is TRBD1 or TRBD2 (5 bases each). The V and J ends lost 5 bases and 9 bases respectively, with 14 bases between them. The length of the CDR3 is 13 residues. Germline V CDR1 and CDR2: MNHNS, SASEGT. CDR3 nucleotides: TGTGCCAGCAGTTCCTGGGCAGGGAGTGAGCAGTTCTTC. It is translated as CASSSWAGSEQFF.

This clonotype is medium-sized. The gene calls are TRBV6-2 or TRBV6-3 and TRBJ1-3, with D hard to call. Between the trimmed V and J ends, which lost 0 bases and 7 bases, there was a span of 13 bases. CDR3 length equals 15 residues. Germline CDR1 is MNHEY and CDR2 is SVGEGT. The DNA for the CDR3 is TGTGCCAGCAGTTACTCGGCGGGCGAACGGAACACCATATATTTT. Translating gives CASSYSAGERNTIYF.

By share, this clonotype counts as medium-sized. V usage is TRBV4-3 and J usage is TRBJ2-1; TRBD2 aligns across 8 bases. The germline V gene has CDR1 LGHNA and CDR2 YSLEER. J lost 4 bases, V lost 0 bases, and 2 bases had no gene match. The CDR3 consists of 15 residues. CDR3 in amino acids: CASSQEAGGYNEQFF. The CDR3 DNA sequence: TGCGCCAGCAGCCAAGAGGCGGGAGGTTACAATGAGCAGTTCTTC.

By share, this clonotype counts as medium-sized (0.01 to 0.1%). The chain links TRBV7-3 to TRBJ2-3, with TRBD1 matching over 7 bases. Germline CDR1 and CDR2: SGHTA and FQGTGA. J was trimmed by 0 bases and V by 2 bases; bases with no gene match: 2. This CDR3 is 15 amino acids long. CDR3 sequence (DNA): TGTGCCAGCAGCTTACAGGGACAGAGCACAGATACGCAGTATTTT. It specifies CASSLQGQSTDTQYF.

With regard to this clonotype: A much more abundant neighbour one base away suggests this may be a read error. The chain is built from TRBV20-1 and TRBJ2-7; 8 bases align to TRBD2. V lost 8 bases to trimming and J lost 1 base; unmatched junction nucleotides: 7. The CDR3 runs to 13 residues. Germline V gene sequence: CDR1 DFQATT, CDR2 SNEGSKA (reference sequence). The CDR3: CSTNGLASYEQYF. In DNA, the CDR3 is TGCAGTACTAACGGACTAGCTTCCTACGAGCAGTACTTC.